These T cell receptor beta chains were read from a single sample in a study of cytomegalovirus exposure and HLA in healthy donors. Using immunoSEQ multiplex PCR, the repertoire was profiled, and TCRdb retains in-frame clones only, with some absent. The data hold approximately 110,000 clones, with roughly 82% observed a single time. The sample was PBMCs. The receptor source for this set is a woman aged 40 to 55 in good health and CMV-seropositive. Both conserved end residues are part of each CDR3. The D gene is left open where the match is weak. Only part of the rows carry a size: once, few, many, or a class if the clone is expanded.

CDR3 protein	CDR3 DNA	CDR3 length	D gene	V gene	J gene	clone size
CASSQERGNTDTQYF	TGCGCCAGCAGCCAAGAACGAGGGAACACAGATACGCAGTATTTT	15	.	TRBV4-1	TRBJ2-3	.
CASSFRDRASNEQFF	TGTGCCAGCAGCTTTCGGGACAGGGCCTCCAATGAGCAGTTCTTC	15	TRBD1	TRBV5-8	TRBJ2-1	.
CASSESGGPQTEAFF	TGTGCCAGCAGTGAATCAGGGGGGCCGCAAACTGAAGCTTTCTTT	15	TRBD1	TRBV25-1	TRBJ1-1	.
CASSLGGGTSLTDTQYF	TGTGCCAGCAGCTTAGGAGGGGGGACTAGCTTGACAGATACGCAGTATTTT	17	TRBD2	TRBV7-2	TRBJ2-3	.
CASSLLVSYGYTF	TGTGCCAGCAGCTTATTGGTTAGCTATGGCTACACCTTC	13	.	TRBV7-9	TRBJ1-2	once
CACFRGRKKYF	TGTGCCTGTTTCAGGGGTCGGAAAAAGTACTTC	11	.	TRBV30	TRBJ2-7	.
CASSFSGGQPQHF	TGTGCCAGCAGCTTTAGCGGGGGTCAGCCCCAGCATTTT	13	.	TRBV7-9	TRBJ1-5	.
CASSLVAGGRYEQYF	TGTGCCAGCAGCCTCGTAGCGGGAGGGAGGTACGAGCAGTACTTC	15	TRBD2	TRBV11-2	TRBJ2-7	few
CASLREASYEQYF	TGTGCCAGCCTGCGGGAGGCTTCCTACGAGCAGTACTTC	13	TRBD2	TRBV2	TRBJ2-7	.
CASSLYRSGQLDQPQHF	TGTGCCAGCAGTCTTTATCGGTCGGGACAGCTAGATCAGCCCCAGCATTTT	17	TRBD1	TRBV28	TRBJ1-5	.
CASSSDRGNTEAFF	TGCGCCAGCAGCTCCGACAGGGGGAACACTGAAGCTTTCTTT	14	TRBD1	TRBV5-1	TRBJ1-1	.
CASSLAKFGQGPHEETQYF	TGTGCCAGCAGCTTAGCAAAGTTTGGACAGGGCCCTCATGAAGAGACCCAGTACTTC	19	TRBD1	TRBV7-9	TRBJ2-5	.
CASREGIANTGELFF	TGTGCCAGCAGAGAGGGAATCGCGAACACCGGGGAGCTGTTTTTT	15	.	TRBV6-1	TRBJ2-2	.
CASSPQGPPNYGYTF	TGTGCCAGCAGTCCCCAGGGGCCTCCTAACTATGGCTACACCTTC	15	.	TRBV6-5	TRBJ1-2	.
CASGQRVASKEEQYF	TGTGCCAGCGGCCAGCGGGTCGCCTCTAAGGAAGAGCAGTACTTC	15	.	TRBV6-1	TRBJ2-7	.
CASSFSGVGELFF	TGTGCCAGCAGCTTTAGCGGTGTCGGGGAGCTGTTTTTT	13	.	TRBV27	TRBJ2-2	.
CASSPRTGHYEQYF	TGTGCCAGCAGCCCAAGGACAGGCCACTACGAGCAGTACTTC	14	TRBD1	TRBV9	TRBJ2-7	.
CASSYGLAALQETQYF	TGTGCCAGCAGCTACGGACTAGCGGCGCTCCAAGAGACCCAGTACTTC	16	TRBD2	TRBV5-4	TRBJ2-5	.
CASSQGQGRSGNTIYF	TGTGCCAGCAGCCAGGGACAGGGGAGGTCTGGAAACACCATATATTTT	16	TRBD1	TRBV5-4	TRBJ1-3	.
CASSSKPDTQYF	TGTGCCAGCAGCTCCAAGCCAGATACGCAGTATTTT	12	.	TRBV11-2	TRBJ2-3	.
CASSLGGLTEAFF	TGTGCCAGCAGCTTAGGGGGCCTCACTGAAGCTTTCTTT	13	.	TRBV7-9	TRBJ1-1	.
CASSLPWDSQEYF	TGTGCCAGCAGCTTACCCTGGGACTCCCAAGAGTACTTC	13	.	TRBV7-2	TRBJ2-7	few
CASRESGALNEKLFF	TGTGCCAGCAGGGAATCAGGGGCCCTTAATGAAAAACTGTTTTTT	15	.	TRBV28	TRBJ1-4	.
CASSSDSVSGYTF	TGTGCCAGCAGTTCGGACAGTGTATCTGGCTACACCTTC	13	.	TRBV2	TRBJ1-2	.
CASSLDQGLAGRDERFF	TGTGCCAGCAGCTTAGACCAGGGACTAGCGGGTCGGGATGAGCGGTTCTTC	17	TRBD2	TRBV11-2	TRBJ2-1	.
CASSLLAGEDEQYF	TGTGCCAGCAGCTTACTAGCGGGAGAGGACGAGCAGTACTTC	14	TRBD2	TRBV7-3	TRBJ2-7	.
CASSQGAGQGQPQHF	TGCGCCAGCAGCCAAGGCGCGGGACAGGGCCAGCCCCAGCATTTT	15	TRBD1	TRBV4-1	TRBJ1-5	few
CASSESPTGVIYEQYF	TGTGCCAGCAGTGAATCCCCGACAGGGGTCATCTACGAGCAGTACTTC	16	TRBD1	TRBV2	TRBJ2-7	.
CASSGTPNYGYTF	TGTGCCAGCAGCGGGACACCCAACTATGGCTACACCTTC	13	.	TRBV28	TRBJ1-2	few
CATSRERAQETQYF	TGTGCCACCAGCAGAGAGCGGGCCCAAGAGACCCAGTACTTC	14	.	TRBV15	TRBJ2-5	.
CASSPIGGGYEQYF	TGCGCCAGCAGTCCCATTGGCGGGGGCTACGAGCAGTACTTC	14	TRBD2	TRBV10-1	TRBJ2-7	.
CASSSPPKGSNTGELFF	TGTGCCAGCAGTTCCCCCCCCAAGGGGTCGAACACCGGGGAGCTGTTTTTT	17	.	TRBV2	TRBJ2-2	once
CASSTGTGEPQHF	TGCGCCAGCAGCACCGGGACAGGGGAGCCCCAGCATTTT	13	TRBD1	TRBV5-1	TRBJ1-5	.
CASSLVRSTGEQYF	TGTGCCAGCAGCTTAGTTCGTAGTACCGGCGAGCAGTACTTC	14	.	TRBV7-8	TRBJ2-7	.
CASSRGNQGPSGYTF	TGTGCCAGCAGCCGGGGCAATCAGGGGCCCAGTGGCTACACCTTC	15	.	TRBV7-9	TRBJ1-2	.
CASTFISGRPEEQYF	TGTGCCAGCACATTTATTAGCGGGAGACCGGAAGAGCAGTACTTC	15	TRBD2	TRBV6-1	TRBJ2-7	.
CASSVGKTSYEQYF	TGTGCCAGCAGTGTGGGCAAAACTTCCTACGAGCAGTACTTC	14	.	TRBV2	TRBJ2-7	few
CASSSPRVEGEKLFF	TGTGCCAGCTCATCACCCAGGGTTGAAGGTGAAAAACTGTTTTTT	15	.	TRBV18	TRBJ1-4	.
CASSFILAGEKRMGEQFF	TGCGCCAGCAGCTTTATCCTAGCGGGAGAGAAAAGGATGGGTGAGCAGTTCTTC	18	TRBD2	TRBV5-1	TRBJ2-1	.
CATSVGGYGYTF	TGTGCCACCTCAGTAGGGGGCTATGGCTACACCTTC	12	.	TRBV2	TRBJ1-2	.
CASSEVGGNGYTF	TGTGCCAGCAGTGAAGTAGGAGGGAATGGCTACACCTTC	13	.	TRBV2	TRBJ1-2	.
CASSSSISSYEQYF	TGTGCCAGCAGCTCTAGTATCAGCTCCTACGAGCAGTACTTC	14	.	TRBV7-6	TRBJ2-7	many
CASSLGQGAEKLFF	TGTGCCAGCAGTCTGGGACAGGGGGCGGAAAAACTGTTTTTT	14	TRBD1	TRBV28	TRBJ1-4	once
CASSLGRFGEQYF	TGTGCCAGCAGCTTGGGCAGGTTCGGCGAGCAGTACTTC	13	.	TRBV5-6	TRBJ2-7	.
CATQDREAYEQYF	TGTGCCACACAGGACAGAGAAGCCTACGAGCAGTACTTC	13	.	TRBV10-3	TRBJ2-7	few
CASSLTTGNEAFF	TGTGCCAGCAGTTTAACGACGGGAAATGAAGCTTTCTTT	13	.	TRBV28	TRBJ1-1	.
CASSGGPPSSYEQYF	TGTGCCAGCAGCGGGGGCCCGCCGAGCTCCTACGAGCAGTACTTC	15	.	TRBV13	TRBJ2-7	few
CASSLTGRNYGYTF	TGTGCCAGCAGCTTGACAGGGAGAAACTATGGCTACACCTTC	14	.	TRBV5-4	TRBJ1-2	once
CASSSDRISGNTIYF	TGTGCCAGCAGCTCAGACAGGATCTCTGGAAACACCATATATTTT	15	.	TRBV7-8	TRBJ1-3	.
CAWLGPGQGIF	TGTGCCTGGTTGGGACCGGGACAGGGGATCTTC	11	TRBD1	TRBV30	TRBJ1-2	.
CASSHTGDSNQPQHF	TGTGCCAGCAGCCACACAGGGGATAGCAATCAGCCCCAGCATTTT	15	.	TRBV21-1	TRBJ1-5	.
CASSLSDEQYF	TGTGCCAGCAGCTTGAGCGACGAGCAGTACTTC	11	.	TRBV5-4	TRBJ2-7	.
CASSQDRGASVTGELFF	TGTGCCAGCAGCCAAGACAGAGGAGCTAGCGTCACCGGGGAGCTGTTTTTT	17	.	TRBV4-2	TRBJ2-2	few
CASTWGGGHSPLHF	TGTGCCAGCACTTGGGGAGGGGGGCATTCACCCCTCCACTTT	14	.	TRBV27	TRBJ1-6	.